This TCR beta chain stems from a study of vaccination and CD4 T cells after COVID-19. V was clipped by 0 bases and J by 7 bases; unmatched bases: 12. Germline V gene lookup returns CDR1 SGHTA and CDR2 FQGNSA. The CDR3 spans 17 residues. Points on this clonotype: What it binds is not known.

The sample's treatment: approximately 9-day PBMC culture with coronavirus spike peptide pools or control peptides (ViraFEST assay). During the years 2011-2018, before the COVID-19 pandemic, the unexposed donor's CD4+ T cells were collected. Cultured CD4+ T cell DNA underwent sequencing with the Oncomine TCR Beta short-read assay. One entry per CDR3 protein, called by TCRdb with MiXCR from the PCR reads. The sample has thousands of distinct CDR3 sequences, roughly 44% seen once; the top ten hold about a tenth. The TCR was taken from a human donor in good health. Sequencing was done on a sample of CD4+ T cells from blood, cultured in vitro. J is TRBJ2-3 and V is TRBV7-2, with 8 bases identical to TRBD2. CDR3 sequence: CASSLATGGVHRNTQYF. CDR3 DNA: TGTGCCAGCAGCTTAGCCACGGGGGGGGTGCACAGAAATACGCAGTATTTT.